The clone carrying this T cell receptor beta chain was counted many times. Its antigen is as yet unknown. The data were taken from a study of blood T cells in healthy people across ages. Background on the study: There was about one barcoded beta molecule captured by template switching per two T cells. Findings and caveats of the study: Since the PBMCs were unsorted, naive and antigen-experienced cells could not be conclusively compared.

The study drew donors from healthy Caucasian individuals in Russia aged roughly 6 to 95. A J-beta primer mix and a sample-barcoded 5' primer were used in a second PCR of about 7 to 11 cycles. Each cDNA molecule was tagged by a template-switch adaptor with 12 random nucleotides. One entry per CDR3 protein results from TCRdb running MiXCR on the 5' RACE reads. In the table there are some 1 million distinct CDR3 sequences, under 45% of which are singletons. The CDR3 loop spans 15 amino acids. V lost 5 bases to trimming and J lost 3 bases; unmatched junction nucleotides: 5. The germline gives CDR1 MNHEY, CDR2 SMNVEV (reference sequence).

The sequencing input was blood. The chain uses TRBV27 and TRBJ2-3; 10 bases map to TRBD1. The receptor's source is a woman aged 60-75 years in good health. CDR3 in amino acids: CASSKRQGATDTQYF. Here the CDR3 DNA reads TGTGCCAGCAGTAAACGACAGGGGGCGACAGATACGCAGTATTTT.